Listed below are T cell receptor beta chains from one sample, sequenced in a study of cytomegalovirus exposure and HLA in healthy donors. Some clones are missing from TCRdb's copy, which holds only in-frame ones; the method was immunoSEQ multiplex PCR. The table shows about 77,000 clones, with roughly 74% occurring only once. Specimen: PBMCs. These TCRs come from a man aged 40-50 years in good health and CMV-seronegative. Each CDR3 is given with its conserved first and last residue. D genes are given only for firm matches. Clone size is given for some rows only: seen once, a few or many times, or a class if the clone is expanded.

J,D,V,size,CDR3,DNA
TRBJ1-6,NA,TRBV2,few,CASSGAGPRNSPLHF,TGTGCCAGCAGTGGAGCGGGCCCTCGCAATTCACCCCTCCACTTT
TRBJ2-3,TRBD2,TRBV6-4,NA,CASSDTSGAADTQYF,TGTGCCAGCAGTGACACTAGCGGGGCGGCAGATACGCAGTATTTT
TRBJ2-1,TRBD1,TRBV6-5,NA,CASSYKWDRGLVEQFF,TGTGCCAGCAGTTACAAATGGGACAGGGGATTGGTTGAGCAGTTCTTC
TRBJ2-3,TRBD1,TRBV7-2,NA,CASSLRGPTDTQYF,TGTGCCAGCAGCTTGAGGGGGCCTACAGATACGCAGTATTTT
TRBJ1-5,NA,TRBV19,NA,CASSPTGSIQPQHF,TGTGCCAGTTCCCCCACAGGGAGTATTCAGCCCCAGCATTTT
TRBJ2-1,TRBD2,TRBV4-2,NA,CASSPTSGGADEQFF,TGTGCCAGCAGCCCCACTAGCGGGGGGGCCGATGAGCAGTTCTTC
TRBJ1-6,TRBD1,TRBV6-6,NA,CASSWTGTPPPLHF,TGTGCCAGCAGCTGGACAGGGACTCCTCCACCCCTCCACTTT
TRBJ2-1,TRBD2,TRBV4-1,NA,CASSEAGLARVNEQFF,TGCGCCAGCAGCGAGGCGGGACTAGCGAGAGTTAATGAGCAGTTCTTC
TRBJ2-7,TRBD1,TRBV18,NA,CASSPETGFSYEQYF,TGTGCCAGCTCACCGGAGACAGGGTTCTCCTACGAGCAGTACTTC
TRBJ1-2,NA,TRBV6-6,NA,CASSYSGIRGSDGYTF,TGTGCCAGCAGTTACTCGGGGATTCGAGGGTCGGATGGCTACACCTTC
TRBJ1-1,NA,TRBV5-8,NA,CASSPQVSAFF,TGTGCCAGCTCCCCTCAGGTGTCGGCTTTCTTT
TRBJ1-6,NA,TRBV6-4,once,CASSDVPNSPLHF,TGTGCCAGCAGTGACGTCCCGAATTCACCCCTCCACTTT
TRBJ1-5,NA,TRBV15,NA,CATSRYRAIRGGGNQPQHF,TGTGCCACCAGCAGATATCGGGCTATAAGGGGAGGGGGCAATCAGCCCCAGCATTTT
TRBJ1-4,NA,TRBV9,NA,CASSVGGANEKLFF,TGTGCCAGCAGCGTAGGAGGAGCTAATGAAAAACTGTTTTTT
TRBJ2-3,NA,TRBV7-3,NA,CASSTLGANTDTQYF,TGTGCCAGCAGCACCTTAGGGGCGAACACAGATACGCAGTATTTT